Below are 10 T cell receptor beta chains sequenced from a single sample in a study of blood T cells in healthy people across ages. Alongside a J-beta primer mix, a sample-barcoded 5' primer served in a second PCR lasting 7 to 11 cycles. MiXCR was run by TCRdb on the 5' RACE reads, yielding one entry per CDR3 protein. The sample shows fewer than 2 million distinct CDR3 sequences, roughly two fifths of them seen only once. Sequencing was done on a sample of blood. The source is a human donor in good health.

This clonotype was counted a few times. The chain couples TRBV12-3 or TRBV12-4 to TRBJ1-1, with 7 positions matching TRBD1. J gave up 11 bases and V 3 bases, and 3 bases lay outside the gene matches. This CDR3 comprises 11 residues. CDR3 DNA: TGTGCCAGCAGTTTTGACAGGGCTGCTTTCTTT. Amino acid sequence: CASSFDRAAFF.

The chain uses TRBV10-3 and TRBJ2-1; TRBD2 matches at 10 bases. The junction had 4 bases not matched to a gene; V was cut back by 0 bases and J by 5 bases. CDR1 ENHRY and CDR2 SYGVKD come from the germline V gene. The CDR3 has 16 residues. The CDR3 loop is CAISESGLATHNEQFF. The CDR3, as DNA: TGTGCCATCAGTGAGTCGGGACTAGCGACCCACAATGAGCAGTTCTTC.

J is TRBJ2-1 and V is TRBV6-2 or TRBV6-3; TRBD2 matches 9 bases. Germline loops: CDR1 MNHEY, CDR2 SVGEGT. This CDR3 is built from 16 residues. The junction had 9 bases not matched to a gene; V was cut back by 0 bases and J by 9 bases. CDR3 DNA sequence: TGTGCCAGCAGTTACTCGCTAGCGGGGAGTGGTTTTGAGCAGTTCTTC. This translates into CASSYSLAGSGFEQFF.

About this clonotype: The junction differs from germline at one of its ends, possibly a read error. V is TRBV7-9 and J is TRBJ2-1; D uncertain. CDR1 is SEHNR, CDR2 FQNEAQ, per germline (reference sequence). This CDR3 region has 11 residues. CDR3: CAGSLVDEQFF. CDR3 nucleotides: TGTGCCGGCAGCTTAGTTGATGAGCAGTTCTTC.

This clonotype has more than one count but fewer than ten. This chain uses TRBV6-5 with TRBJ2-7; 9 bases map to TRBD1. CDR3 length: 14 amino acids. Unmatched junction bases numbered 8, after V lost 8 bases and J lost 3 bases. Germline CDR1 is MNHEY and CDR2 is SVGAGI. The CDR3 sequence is CASVRDRVLYEQYF. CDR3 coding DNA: TGTGCCAGCGTCCGGGACAGGGTGCTCTACGAGCAGTACTTC.

The CDR3 DNA is TGCAGTGCTTCCCGGTCGGGACAGGGGCGAGATGGCTACACCTTC. It codes for CSASRSGQGRDGYTF. This chain connects TRBV20-1 to TRBJ1-2; 10 positions agree with TRBD1. V dropped 5 bases and J dropped 6; count of bases not matched to a gene: 12. From germline, CDR1 is DFQATT and CDR2 SNEGSKA (reference sequence). The CDR3 spans 15 residues.

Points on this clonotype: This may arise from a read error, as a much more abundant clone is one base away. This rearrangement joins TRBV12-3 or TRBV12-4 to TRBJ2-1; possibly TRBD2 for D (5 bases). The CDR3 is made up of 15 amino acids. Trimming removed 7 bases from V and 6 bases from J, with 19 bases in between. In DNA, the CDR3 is TGTGCCAGCACCACGGGATCCCTTGCCGGCAATGAGCAGTTCTTC. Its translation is CASTTGSLAGNEQFF.

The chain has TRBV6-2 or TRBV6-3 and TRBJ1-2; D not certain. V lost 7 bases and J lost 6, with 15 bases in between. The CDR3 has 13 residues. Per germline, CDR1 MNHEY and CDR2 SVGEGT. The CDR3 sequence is CASTPRTFDGYTF. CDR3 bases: TGTGCCAGCACGCCCCGAACTTTCGATGGCTACACCTTC.

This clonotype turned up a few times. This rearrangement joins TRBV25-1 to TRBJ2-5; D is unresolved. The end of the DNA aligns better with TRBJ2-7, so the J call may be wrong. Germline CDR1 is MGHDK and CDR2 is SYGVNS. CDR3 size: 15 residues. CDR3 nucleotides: TGTGCCAGCAGTGAATATTTTGCAGGTGTGGGCGAGCAGTACTTC. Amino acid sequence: CASSEYFAGVGEQYF.

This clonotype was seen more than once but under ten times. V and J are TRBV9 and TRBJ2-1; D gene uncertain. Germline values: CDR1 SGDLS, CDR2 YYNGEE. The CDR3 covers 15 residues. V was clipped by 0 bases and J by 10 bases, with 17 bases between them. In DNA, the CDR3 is TGTGCCAGCAGCGTAGCTGGCAGTACCGTGGGAGAGCAGTTCTTC. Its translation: CASSVAGSTVGEQFF.